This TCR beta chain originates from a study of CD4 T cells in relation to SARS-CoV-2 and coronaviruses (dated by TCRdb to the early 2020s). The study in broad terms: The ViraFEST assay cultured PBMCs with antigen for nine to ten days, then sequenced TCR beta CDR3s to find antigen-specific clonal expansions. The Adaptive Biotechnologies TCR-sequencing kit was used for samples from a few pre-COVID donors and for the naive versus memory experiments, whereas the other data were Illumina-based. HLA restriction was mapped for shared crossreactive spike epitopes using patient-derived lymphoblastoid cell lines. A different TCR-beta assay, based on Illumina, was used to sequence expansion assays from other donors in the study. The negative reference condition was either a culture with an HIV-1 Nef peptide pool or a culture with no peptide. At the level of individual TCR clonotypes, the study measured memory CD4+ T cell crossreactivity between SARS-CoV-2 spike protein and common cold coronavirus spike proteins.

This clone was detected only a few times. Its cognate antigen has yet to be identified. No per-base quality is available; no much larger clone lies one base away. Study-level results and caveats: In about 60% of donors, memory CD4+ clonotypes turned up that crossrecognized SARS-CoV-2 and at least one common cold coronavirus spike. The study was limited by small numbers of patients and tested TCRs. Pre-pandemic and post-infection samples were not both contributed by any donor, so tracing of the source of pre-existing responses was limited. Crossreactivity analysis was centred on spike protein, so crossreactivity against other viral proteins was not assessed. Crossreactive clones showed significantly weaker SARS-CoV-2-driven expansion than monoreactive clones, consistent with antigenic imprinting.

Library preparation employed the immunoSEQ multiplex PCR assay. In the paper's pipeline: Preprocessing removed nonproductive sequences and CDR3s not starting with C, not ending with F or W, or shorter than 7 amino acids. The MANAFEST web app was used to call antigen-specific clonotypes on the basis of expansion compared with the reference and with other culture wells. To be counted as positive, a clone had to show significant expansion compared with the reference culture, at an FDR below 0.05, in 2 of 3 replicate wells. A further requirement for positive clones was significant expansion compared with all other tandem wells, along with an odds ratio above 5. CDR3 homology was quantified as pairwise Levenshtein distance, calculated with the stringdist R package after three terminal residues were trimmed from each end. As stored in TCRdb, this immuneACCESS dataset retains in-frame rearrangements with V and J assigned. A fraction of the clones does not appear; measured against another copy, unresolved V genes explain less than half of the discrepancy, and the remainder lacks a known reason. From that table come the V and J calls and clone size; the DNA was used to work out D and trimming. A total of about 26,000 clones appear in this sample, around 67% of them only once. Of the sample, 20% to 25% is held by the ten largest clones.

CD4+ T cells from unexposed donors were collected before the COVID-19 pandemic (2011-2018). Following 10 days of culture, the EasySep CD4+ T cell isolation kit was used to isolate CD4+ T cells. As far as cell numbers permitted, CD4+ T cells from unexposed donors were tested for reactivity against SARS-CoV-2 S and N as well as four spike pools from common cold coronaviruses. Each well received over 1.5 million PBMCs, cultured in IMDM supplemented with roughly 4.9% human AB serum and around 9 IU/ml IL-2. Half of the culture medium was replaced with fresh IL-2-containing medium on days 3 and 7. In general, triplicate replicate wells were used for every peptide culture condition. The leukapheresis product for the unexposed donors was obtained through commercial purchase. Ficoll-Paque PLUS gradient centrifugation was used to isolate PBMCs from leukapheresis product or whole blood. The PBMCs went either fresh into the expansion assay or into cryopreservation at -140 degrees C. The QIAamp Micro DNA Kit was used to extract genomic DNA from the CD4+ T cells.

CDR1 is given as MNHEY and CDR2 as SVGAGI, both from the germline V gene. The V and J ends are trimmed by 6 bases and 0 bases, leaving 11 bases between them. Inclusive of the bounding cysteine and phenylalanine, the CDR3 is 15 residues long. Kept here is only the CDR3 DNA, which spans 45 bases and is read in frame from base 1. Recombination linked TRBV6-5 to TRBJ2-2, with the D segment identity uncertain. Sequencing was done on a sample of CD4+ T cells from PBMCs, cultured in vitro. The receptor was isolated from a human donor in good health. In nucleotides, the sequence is TGTGCCAGCAGCCGGGTGGCCCCGAACACCGGGGAGCTGTTTTTT. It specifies CASSRVAPNTGELFF.